The next 20 T cell receptor beta chains were all read from a single sample in a study of blood T cell repertoires in COVID-19. TCRdb keeps only in-frame clones here, not all; method: immunoSEQ multiplex PCR. The repertoire holds around 300,000 clones, with about nine tenths as singletons. The source material was peripheral blood. Receptor source: a woman in her forties who had recovered from COVID-19.

The chain uses TRBV6-1 and TRBJ2-5; possibly TRBD2 for D (6 bases). From germline, CDR1 is MNHNS and CDR2 SASEGT. Deletions cut 0 bases from V and 5 bases from J, with 10 bases between. This CDR3 has 14 amino acids. CDR3: CASSEAAGRETQYF. CDR3 DNA: TGTGCCAGCAGTGAAGCCGCGGGACGGGAGACCCAGTACTTC.

The chain combines TRBV5-1 with TRBJ2-1; maybe TRBD1 (6 bases). Between the trimmed V and J ends, which lost 4 bases and 1 base, there was a span of 12 bases. This CDR3 contains 15 residues. Germline lookup yields CDR1 SGHRS and CDR2 YFSETQ. CDR3 coding DNA: TGCGCCAGCAGCCCATCCAGGGGTTCCTACAATGAGCAGTTCTTC. This encodes CASSPSRGSYNEQFF.

The rearrangement uses TRBV18 and TRBJ2-1, with D perhaps TRBD1 (6 bases). Germline values: CDR1 KGHSH, CDR2 LQKENI. Deletions cut 0 bases from V and 3 bases from J, with 9 bases between. The CDR3 has 15 residues. The CDR3 coding sequence is TGTGCCAGCTCACCACCTACAGGGAGCTACAATGAGCAGTTCTTC. The encoded protein is CASSPPTGSYNEQFF.

The V gene is TRBV30, the J gene TRBJ2-3; TRBD1 might be the D (5 bases). V was clipped by 2 bases and J by 6 bases, with 6 bases between them. This CDR3 is built from 11 residues. Per germline, CDR1 GTSNPN and CDR2 SVGIG (reference sequence). CDR3 loop: CAWSPGDTQYF. The CDR3 DNA follows: TGTGCCTGGAGTCCAGGGGATACGCAGTATTTT.

V is TRBV13 and J is TRBJ2-7; 9 bases line up with TRBD1. Germline CDR1 PRHDT, CDR2 FYEKMQ (reference sequence). V was pared by 5 bases and J by 3 bases, with 11 bases of the junction left unmatched. The CDR3 contains 16 residues. The CDR3 sequence is CASSHSTGTGNYEQYF. The CDR3 bases are TGTGCCAGCAGCCATAGCACCGGGACAGGGAACTACGAGCAGTACTTC.

This sequence joins TRBV7-9 and TRBJ2-5; 8 bases map to TRBD1. CDR1 is SEHNR and CDR2 is FQNEAQ in the germline V gene (reference sequence). The CDR3 totals 14 residues. J gave up 4 bases and V 5 bases, and 6 bases lay outside the gene matches. The CDR3 protein is CASSGQGLGETQYF. The CDR3 region has the DNA TGTGCCAGCAGCGGACAGGGTCTCGGAGAGACCCAGTACTTC. Together with reference TRBV7-9 and TRBJ2-5, the CDR3 gives the full variable domain: DTGVSQNPRHKITKRGQNVTFRCDPISEHNRLYWYRQTLGQGPEFLTYFQNEAQLEKSRLLSDRFSAERPKGSFSTLEIQRTEQGDSAMYLCASSGQGLGETQYFGPGTRLLVL.

The chain has TRBV6-1 and TRBJ1-3, with D maybe TRBD1 (6 bases). V shed 2 bases and J shed 2 bases, with 10 bases lying between them. The CDR3 spans 15 residues. Looked up from germline, CDR1 is MNHNS and CDR2 is SASEGT. This CDR3 reads CASSENRAAGNTIYF. In DNA form, the CDR3 reads TGTGCCAGCAGTGAAAACAGGGCGGCTGGAAACACCATATATTTT.

Points on this clone: Given a much more abundant clone one base away, this may be a read error. At the DNA level, this CDR3 is encoded by other sequences in the same sample as well. The chain recombines TRBV9 with TRBJ2-7, with 10 bases identical to TRBD2. CDR3 length equals 16 residues. CDR1 is SGDLS and CDR2 is YYNGEE in the germline V gene. The ends lost 0 bases at V and 5 bases at J; junction bases unmatched: 8. CDR3 residues: CASSVGEGLAGDEQYF. The CDR3, as DNA: TGTGCCAGCAGCGTAGGGGAGGGGCTAGCGGGAGACGAGCAGTACTTC.

This chain links TRBV12-2 with TRBJ2-7; TRBD2 reflects the table's D call only, with no check against the DNA. TRBV12-2 is deemed a pseudogene. This CDR3 spans 13 amino acids. The DNA for the CDR3 is TGTGCAAGTCGCCCCCGAGTCGTTTACGAGCAGTACTTC. Protein: CASRPRVVYEQYF.

The genes are TRBV3-1 (or the pseudogene TRBV3-2) and TRBJ1-6; D may be TRBD1 (5 bases). V was shortened by 3 bases and J by 9 bases, with 18 bases between the two germline ends. The CDR3 totals 16 residues. Germline V CDR1 and CDR2: LGHDT, YNNKEL (reference sequence). CDR3 nucleotides: TGTGCCAGCAGCCAGGGCATAGGGGTCAAGGCTTCACCCCTCCACTTT. It translates to CASSQGIGVKASPLHF.

On this clone: The sample carries other DNA sequences with the same CDR3. The V and J genes are TRBV27 and TRBJ1-1; 8 nucleotides line up with TRBD1. CDR3 length equals 14 residues. J gave up 0 bases and V 6 bases, and 3 bases lay outside the gene matches. CDR1 and CDR2 (germline): MNHEY, SMNVEV (reference sequence). The CDR3 DNA follows: TGTGCCAGCAGCCGACAGGGGCTGAACACTGAAGCTTTCTTT. Translation gives CASSRQGLNTEAFF.

This chain links TRBV7-8 with TRBJ2-3; 10 nucleotides match TRBD2. The CDR3 has 17 residues. Germline lookup yields CDR1 SGHVS and CDR2 FQNEAQ. V was pared by 0 bases and J by 1 base, with 4 bases of the junction left unmatched. The CDR3 spells CASSLAGLAVRTDTQYF. The CDR3 DNA reads TGTGCCAGCAGCTTAGCAGGACTAGCGGTCCGCACAGATACGCAGTATTTT.

This chain's CDR3 is CASSLRPGISSGNTIYF. DNA of the CDR3: TGTGCCAGCAGCTTAAGGCCGGGGATATCCTCTGGAAACACCATATATTTT. This chain uses TRBV11-2 with TRBJ1-3; D is unresolved. CDR1 is SGHAT and CDR2 is FQNNGV in the germline V gene. The V end lost 2 bases, the J end lost 0 bases, and 14 bases lay between the germline ends. The CDR3 is made up of 17 amino acids.

The chain links TRBV30 to TRBJ1-4, with a tentative D call TRBD1 (6 bases). Germline CDR1 and CDR2: GTSNPN and SVGIG (reference sequence). V lost 1 base to trimming and J lost 10 bases, with 13 bases between them. This CDR3 comprises 13 residues. The chain's CDR3 is CAWSEDSLGKLFF. The CDR3 coding sequence is TGTGCCTGGAGTGAGGACAGCCTGGGAAAACTGTTTTTT.

The rearrangement links TRBV5-6 to TRBJ2-5; D is ambiguous. Germline V gives CDR1 SGHDT, CDR2 YYEEEE. The CDR3 loop spans 12 amino acids. Trimming cost V 0 bases and J 5 bases, with 5 bases left between them. The CDR3 protein is CASSLAVETQYF. Written as DNA, the CDR3 is TGTGCCAGCAGCTTGGCCGTGGAGACCCAGTACTTC.

This clone was counted a single time. V usage is TRBV19 and J usage is TRBJ1-2, with a weak D call TRBD1 (5 bases). CDR3 length: 15 residues. Trimming took 3 bases from V and 1 from J, leaving 12 bases between them. CDR1 and CDR2 (germline): LNHDA, SQIVND (reference sequence). The CDR3 here is CASSMLPGINYGYTF. The CDR3 region has the DNA TGTGCCAGTAGTATGCTGCCAGGGATTAACTATGGCTACACCTTC.

This chain uses TRBV24-1 with TRBJ2-2; 11 bases are a match to TRBD1. The trim removed 1 base at V and 4 bases at J, leaving 4 bases unmatched. This CDR3 region has 17 residues. The germline V gene has CDR1 KGHDR and CDR2 SFDVKD. CDR3 DNA: TGTGCCACCAGTGATTTAAGGGGGACAGGGGGCACCGGGGAGCTGTTTTTT. Translated: CATSDLRGTGGTGELFF.

The gene calls are TRBV5-6 and TRBJ2-7; TRBD2 matches 10 bases. Germline trimming cut 0 bases from V and 6 bases from J; bases unmatched to any gene: 6. CDR3 length: 15 residues. CDR1 is SGHDT, CDR2 YYEEEE, per germline. CDR3 residues: CASSLVLAGVGEQYF. As DNA, the CDR3 is TGTGCCAGCAGCTTGGTTCTAGCGGGAGTAGGCGAGCAGTACTTC.

This clone was seen more than once but under ten times. This chain links TRBV7-9 with TRBJ2-2; 7 bases fit TRBD2. The CDR3 is 15 residues long. Germline lookup yields CDR1 SEHNR and CDR2 FQNEAQ (reference sequence). J was trimmed by 1 base and V by 5 bases; bases with no gene match: 4. CDR3 amino acids: CASSRIAGNTGELFF. DNA for the CDR3: TGTGCCAGCAGCAGAATAGCGGGGAACACCGGGGAGCTGTTTTTT.

V gene TRBV5-8 combines with J gene TRBJ2-3; TRBD2 matches 8 bases. CDR1 and CDR2 (germline): SGHTS, YDEGEE. The CDR3 totals 15 residues. V gave up 0 bases and J gave up 3 bases; unmatched junction bases: 3. Here the CDR3 DNA reads TGTGCCAGCAGCTTGGTGGGGACTAGAACAGATACGCAGTATTTT. As protein: CASSLVGTRTDTQYF.